One and the same sample provided the 27 T cell receptor beta chains below, sequenced in a study of neurological immune-mediated disorders (dated by TCRdb to between 2018 and 2020). Libraries were made using 5' RACE. The sequencer listed for this sample is Illumina HiSeq 2500. In TCRdb, the public reads were trimmed at Q25 with fastp and aligned with MiXCR, with productive beta chains retained. Rows matching on CDR3 protein sequence are summarized as one entry with the most common DNA and genes. The sample profile shows about 80,000 distinct CDR3 sequences; 5.8% of them were found once. The top ten clonotypes cover 7.9% of the sample. Sample time point, as interpreted from the label and publication: longitudinal time-point 2. Source material: PBMCs. These TCRs come from a woman aged 55-70 years with multiple sclerosis.

This clonotype appeared many times. The chain links TRBV29-1 to TRBJ1-1; weak D call: TRBD1 (6 bases). V was cut by 7 bases and J by 8 bases, with 17 bases left in between. CDR3 length equals 12 residues. CDR1 SQVTM and CDR2 ANQGSEA come from the germline V gene. The CDR3 here is CSGQGGGVEAFF. In DNA, the CDR3 is TGCAGCGGCCAAGGGGGGGGGGTCGAAGCTTTCTTT.

This clonotype ranks as medium-sized (0.01 to 0.1%). The rearrangement uses TRBV10-3 and TRBJ2-4; D may be TRBD2 (5 bases). There are 14 residues in the CDR3. Trimming took off 3 bases at V and 2 bases at J, with 8 bases between the two ends. CDR1 and CDR2 from the germline V gene are ENHRY and SYGVKD. The CDR3 spells CAISDEGTKNIQYF. The DNA for the CDR3 is TGTGCCATCAGTGATGAGGGTACCAAAAACATTCAGTACTTC.

This clonotype was detected ten times or more. This chain links TRBV10-2 with TRBJ1-1, with 7 bases aligning to TRBD1. V shed 6 bases and J 4 bases; nucleotides not matched to a gene: 2. There are 12 residues in the CDR3. Germline CDR1 WSHSY, CDR2 SAAADI. CDR3 DNA sequence: TGCGCCAGCAGCCAGGGGGGCACTGAAGCTTTCTTT. Protein: CASSQGGTEAFF.

In its sample, this clonotype was seen many times. This chain links TRBV5-1 with TRBJ1-1; D not resolved. The ends were cut back, 1 base at V and 5 bases at J, with 9 bases in the middle. The CDR3 contains 13 residues. CDR1 and CDR2 (germline): SGHRS, YFSETQ. As DNA, the CDR3 is TGCGCCAGCAGCTTGAATCAGATAACTGAAGCTTTCTTT. This encodes CASSLNQITEAFF.

V usage is TRBV6-5 and J usage is TRBJ1-5; D unresolved. This CDR3 comprises 16 residues. V lost 0 bases to trimming and J lost 0 bases, with 9 bases between them. CDR1 is MNHEY, CDR2 SVGAGI, per germline. Written as DNA, the CDR3 is TGTGCCAGCAGTTACTCGAATGTCGGTAGCAATCAGCCCCAGCATTTT. Translated, it gives CASSYSNVGSNQPQHF.

Points on this clonotype: This may come from a read error, since a much larger clone is one base off. The chain uses TRBV20-1 and TRBJ2-5, with 9 positions matching TRBD2. V was pared by 4 bases and J by 4 bases, with 1 base of the junction left unmatched. This CDR3 spans 12 amino acids. Germline CDR1 is DFQATT and CDR2 is SNEGSKA (reference sequence). Written as DNA, the CDR3 is TGCAGTGCTATGACTAGCGGAGAGACCCAGTACTTC. This codes for CSAMTSGETQYF.

This clonotype was observed at least ten times. This chain uses TRBV4-1 with TRBJ2-2; D is undetermined. The CDR3 covers 16 residues. CDR1 and CDR2 from the germline V gene are MGHRA and YSYEKL. V lost 0 bases and J 4 bases, leaving 12 bases between the germline ends. CDR3 sequence: CASSQEGIPITGELFF. CDR3 nucleotides: TGCGCCAGCAGCCAAGAAGGGATCCCAATCACCGGGGAGCTGTTTTTT.

This clonotype was observed many times. The chain carries TRBV10-1 and TRBJ1-2, with TRBD1 as a possible D gene (5 bases). The CDR3 contains 13 residues. Deletions cut 10 bases from V and 2 bases from J, with 14 bases between. Looked up from germline, CDR1 is WNHNN and CDR2 is SYGVQD (reference sequence). CDR3 sequence: CATSPGRNYGYTF. The CDR3 nucleotides read TGCGCCACTTCGCCGGGACGGAACTATGGCTACACCTTC.

The sample holds many counts of this clonotype. The chain employs TRBV5-1 and TRBJ2-5; D gene unclear. This CDR3 comprises 14 residues. Trimming cost V 1 base and J 2 bases, with 9 bases left between them. Per the germline V gene, CDR1 is SGHRS and CDR2 is YFSETQ. The CDR3 bases are TGCGCCAGCAGCTTGTTGGCAGATCAAGAGACCCAGTACTTC. This encodes CASSLLADQETQYF. The variable domain in full, with the rest retrieved from reference TRBV5-1 and TRBJ2-5, is KAGVTQTPRYLIKTRGQQVTLSCSPISGHRSVSWYQQTPGQGLQFLFEYFSETQRNKGNFPGRFSGRQFSNSRSEMNVSTLELGDSALYLCASSLLADQETQYFGPGTRLLVL.

The sample holds many counts of this clonotype. V and J are TRBV3-1 and TRBJ2-5, with TRBD1 matching 7 bases. The CDR3 has 15 amino acids. V lost 1 base, J lost 2 bases, and 4 bases stayed unmatched. Germline loops: CDR1 LGHDT, CDR2 YNNKEL (reference sequence). CDR3 DNA: TGTGCCAGCAGCCAAGGAGACAGGGTACAAGAGACCCAGTACTTC. The encoded protein is CASSQGDRVQETQYF.

The sample holds many counts of this clonotype. V is TRBV12-3 or TRBV12-4 and J is TRBJ2-2; TRBD2 aligns across 9 bases. V shed 2 bases and J 4 bases; nucleotides not matched to a gene: 8. This CDR3 spans 17 amino acids. In DNA form, the CDR3 reads TGTGCCAGCAGTTTAAGGGGGACTAGCTTGCCCACCGGGGAGCTGTTTTTT. Its translation: CASSLRGTSLPTGELFF.

This clonotype was seen many times. This chain joins TRBV15 and TRBJ2-1; tentatively, D is TRBD2 (5 bases). This CDR3 is built from 17 residues. Trimming took off 2 bases at V and 8 bases at J, with 22 bases between the two ends. Per the germline V gene, CDR1 is LNHNV and CDR2 is YYDKDF (reference sequence). The CDR3 sequence: CATSRTRLIASSYEQFF. The CDR3 DNA sequence: TGTGCCACCAGCAGAACCCGCTTAATCGCTAGCAGCTATGAGCAGTTCTTC.

The sample holds many counts of this clonotype. The rearrangement uses TRBV18 and TRBJ2-7; D gene unclear. Trimming stripped 3 bases from V and 5 bases from J, with 17 bases between. In germline, CDR1 is KGHSH, CDR2 LQKENI. The CDR3 runs 15 residues. The CDR3 loop is CASSPALQGYDEQYF. CDR3 DNA: TGTGCCAGCTCACCGGCCTTGCAAGGGTACGACGAGCAGTACTTC.

This clonotype appeared many times. The chain has TRBV7-2 and TRBJ1-2; 7 nucleotides match TRBD1. V gave up 1 base and J gave up 8 bases; unmatched junction bases: 7. This CDR3 is built from 14 residues. Germline V gives CDR1 SGHTA, CDR2 FQGNSA. Here the CDR3 reads CASSLVIQGQGYTF. CDR3 DNA sequence: TGTGCCAGCAGCTTAGTAATTCAGGGACAGGGCTACACCTTC. Combining the CDR3 with reference TRBV7-2 and TRBJ1-2 gives the whole variable domain GAGVSQSPSNKVTEKGKDVELRCDPISGHTALYWYRQSLGQGLEFLIYFQGNSAPDKSGLPSDRFSAERTGGSVSTLTIQRTQQEDSAVYLCASSLVIQGQGYTFGSGTRLTVV.

This clonotype came up many times. The genes are TRBV12-3 or TRBV12-4 and TRBJ2-7; D remains unclear. CDR3 length equals 11 residues. V gave up 11 bases and J gave up 1 base, with 9 bases separating them. In DNA form, the CDR3 reads TGTGCCGGAACCGGGTCCTACGAGCAGTACTTC. Residues: CAGTGSYEQYF.

This clonotype was counted ten times or more. The V gene is TRBV6-5, the J gene TRBJ2-6, with D perhaps TRBD2 (6 bases). V lost 4 bases and J 1 base, leaving 8 bases between the germline ends. Germline CDR1 and CDR2: MNHEY and SVGAGI. This CDR3 is built from 15 residues. CDR3 loop: CASSWEVSGANVLTF. The CDR3 DNA reads TGTGCCAGCAGTTGGGAGGTATCTGGGGCCAACGTCCTGACTTTC.

DNA for the CDR3: TGTGCCAGCCGGTACCGGAAGGGGGCTAGAGGAAACACCATATATTTT. Protein: CASRYRKGARGNTIYF. The rearrangement uses TRBV12-3 or TRBV12-4 and TRBJ1-3; 7 bases are a match to TRBD1. The CDR3 is 16 residues long. J gave up 4 bases and V 8 bases, and 14 bases lay outside the gene matches.

J is TRBJ1-6 and V is TRBV12-3 or TRBV12-4; D is uncertain. The CDR3 sequence is 13 residues long. V was trimmed by 3 bases and J by 10 bases, leaving 10 bases between them. CDR3 sequence: CASSLRRQSPLHF. The CDR3 DNA reads TGTGCCAGCAGTTTGAGAAGGCAGTCACCCCTCCACTTT.

This clonotype showed up many times. The chain employs TRBV29-1 and TRBJ2-1; possible D gene TRBD2, 7 bases. Deletions cut 8 bases from V and 4 bases from J, with 18 bases between. Germline CDR1 SQVTM, CDR2 ANQGSEA. The CDR3 contains 14 residues. CDR3 DNA: TGCAGCCAAAAAAGGGGGGGGGCTTACAATGAGCAGTTCTTC. This gives the protein CSQKRGGAYNEQFF.

This clonotype was seen ten or more times. The chain joins TRBV20-1 to TRBJ1-4; 7 nucleotides agree with TRBD1. The junction had 5 bases not matched to a gene; V was cut back by 0 bases and J by 4 bases. The CDR3 consists of 15 residues. Per the germline V gene, CDR1 is DFQATT and CDR2 is SNEGSKA (reference sequence). The CDR3 sequence: CSARDPRGRNEKLFF. The DNA of the CDR3 is TGCAGTGCTAGAGATCCGAGGGGGCGTAATGAAAAACTGTTTTTT.

This clonotype was detected many times. The CDR3 spells CASSLQGAKNTEAFF. CDR3 bases: TGTGCCAGCAGCTTACAGGGGGCGAAGAACACTGAAGCTTTCTTT. The chain is built from TRBV7-6 and TRBJ1-1, with TRBD1 identical over 8 bases. The J segment lost 1 base and the V segment lost 2 bases, leaving 3 bases of the junction unmatched. CDR1 is SGHVS, CDR2 FNYEAQ, per germline. This CDR3 region has 15 residues.

This clonotype has ten or more counts. This sequence joins TRBV5-1 and TRBJ2-2; a weak D match, TRBD1 (5 bases). Germline V gene data show CDR1 as SGHRS and CDR2 as YFSETQ. Trimming took off 3 bases at V and 2 bases at J, with 14 bases between the two ends. There are 16 residues in the CDR3. CDR3 in amino acids: CASSSAPDSNTGELFF. The CDR3 DNA follows: TGCGCCAGCAGCTCGGCCCCCGACAGTAACACCGGGGAGCTGTTTTTT.

This clonotype was seen at least ten times. This chain connects TRBV4-1 to TRBJ1-2; 7 bases map to TRBD1. The J segment lost 1 base and the V segment lost 2 bases, leaving 4 bases of the junction unmatched. This CDR3 is 15 amino acids long. Germline V gene lookup returns CDR1 MGHRA and CDR2 YSYEKL. This chain's CDR3 is CASSQTRDSNYGYTF. The CDR3 nucleotides read TGCGCCAGCAGCCAAACCAGGGACAGTAACTATGGCTACACCTTC.

This clonotype was seen at least ten times. This chain uses TRBV5-6 with TRBJ1-5; 9 nucleotides line up with TRBD1. Germline CDR1 is SGHDT and CDR2 is YYEEEE. The ends lost 4 bases at V and 3 bases at J; junction bases unmatched: 5. This CDR3 is built from 15 residues. The CDR3 DNA sequence: TGTGCCAGCAGCCTGGGACAGGGAAACAATCAGCCCCAGCATTTT. Translating gives CASSLGQGNNQPQHF.

This clonotype was detected ten times or more. The chain recombines TRBV20-1 with TRBJ2-2; 9 bases line up with TRBD2. The CDR3 has 18 amino acids. CDR1 DFQATT and CDR2 SNEGSKA come from the germline V gene (reference sequence). V shed 3 bases, J shed 0 bases, and the junction held 11 bases outside the gene matches. CDR3 DNA: TGCAGTGCTAGGACTGGGTCTAGCGGGGTCGCGAACACCGGGGAGCTGTTTTTT. It encodes CSARTGSSGVANTGELFF.

This clonotype was counted many times. The V gene is TRBV27, the J gene TRBJ2-3; TRBD2 matches 11 bases. The CDR3 runs 16 residues. The V gene's germline CDR1 is MNHEY and CDR2 SMNVEV (reference sequence). The V gene end was trimmed by 3 bases and the J gene end by 2 bases; junction bases not matched to a gene: 4. The CDR3 protein is CASSLASGGFTDTQYF. For the CDR3, the DNA is TGTGCCAGCAGTTTGGCTAGCGGGGGGTTCACAGATACGCAGTATTTT.

This clonotype occurred many times. The gene calls are TRBV6-6 and TRBJ2-2; D may be TRBD1 or TRBD2 (5 bases each). CDR3 length: 15 residues. In germline, CDR1 is MNHNY, CDR2 SVGAGI (reference sequence). V gave up 2 bases and J gave up 5 bases, with 12 bases separating them. DNA of the CDR3: TGTGCCAGCAGTTACGGGGGAACCGGAACCGGGGAGCTGTTTTTT. This codes for CASSYGGTGTGELFF.